Following are 19 T cell receptor beta chains from one sample sequenced in a study of cytomegalovirus exposure and HLA in healthy donors. The PCR used 60 Vbeta and 13 Jbeta primers. The assay was immunoSEQ multiplex PCR, and TCRdb's table has in-frame clones only and misses some. Of 150,000 or so clones in the sample, around 80% are singletons; the top ten hold 6.3%. The sample consisted of PBMCs. The receptors come from a male donor in good health and CMV-seropositive.

V gene TRBV6-4 combines with J gene TRBJ1-1, with D hard to call. The length of the CDR3 is 11 residues. CDR1 is MRHNA and CDR2 is SNTAGT in the germline V gene. V was cut by 3 bases and J by 7 bases, with 6 bases left in between. This chain's CDR3 is CASSEWSEAFF. For the CDR3, the DNA is TGTGCCAGCAGTGAGTGGAGTGAAGCTTTCTTT.

This clone has a single count. The chain recombines TRBV28 with TRBJ2-1; 12 bases line up with TRBD1. Germline V gives CDR1 MDHEN, CDR2 SYDVKM. Trimming took 7 bases from V and 7 from J; bases not matched to a gene: 11. This CDR3 spans 16 amino acids. CDR3 DNA: TGTGCCAGCACCCCTCGCGGGGACAGGGGGCTGAATGAGCAGTTCTTC. Protein sequence: CASTPRGDRGLNEQFF.

The chain recombines TRBV7-2 with TRBJ1-1, with 8 positions matching TRBD1. Germline V gene sequence: CDR1 SGHTA, CDR2 FQGNSA. CDR3 length equals 14 residues. Losses at the gene ends were 5 bases for V and 1 base for J; bases not matched to a gene: 3. The CDR3 coding sequence is TGTGCCAGCAGCCCCGGACAGGGGAACACTGAAGCTTTCTTT. Translated: CASSPGQGNTEAFF.

To note about this clone: Other DNA variants within this sample encode the same CDR3. The genes are TRBV7-9 and TRBJ2-1; tentative D call: TRBD2 (5 bases). CDR3 length equals 15 residues. V was pared by 0 bases and J by 0 bases, with 6 bases between. The germline gives CDR1 SEHNR, CDR2 FQNEAQ (reference sequence). Here the CDR3 reads CASSLAGSSYNEQFF. CDR3 nucleotide sequence: TGTGCCAGCAGCTTAGCGGGGAGCTCCTACAATGAGCAGTTCTTC.

On this clone itself: At one of its ends the junction is not consistent with the germline gene, which may arise from a read error. The rearrangement uses TRBV28 and TRBJ2-7; 8 bases are a match to TRBD2. The germline V gene encodes CDR1 MDHEN and CDR2 SYDVKM. The CDR3 runs 14 residues. CDR3: CASGLAGLSYEQYF. Written as DNA, the CDR3 is TGTGCCAGCGGTTTAGCGGGACTGTCCTACGAGCAGTACTTC.

The sample holds a few counts of this clone. The chain carries TRBV11-3 and TRBJ1-1, with 9 bases aligning to TRBD1. Germline trimming cut 4 bases from V and 1 base from J; bases unmatched to any gene: 1. This CDR3 is 14 amino acids long. The V gene's germline CDR1 is SGHNT and CDR2 YENEEA. CDR3 amino acids: CASSSGQGNTEAFF. DNA of the CDR3: TGTGCCAGCAGCTCGGGACAGGGGAACACTGAAGCTTTCTTT. The variable domain in full, with the rest retrieved from reference TRBV11-3 and TRBJ1-1, is EAGVVQSPRYKIIEKKQPVAFWCNPISGHNTLYWYLQNLGQGPELLIRYENEEAVDDSQLPKDRFSAERLKGVDSTLKIQPAELGDSAVYLCASSSGQGNTEAFFGQGTRLTVV.

The chain employs TRBV9 and TRBJ2-2, with 7 nucleotides matching TRBD2. CDR1 and CDR2 from the germline V gene are SGDLS and YYNGEE. Trimming removed 2 bases from V and 6 bases from J; junction bases left unmatched: 1. The CDR3 has 13 residues. CDR3 in DNA: TGTGCCAGCAGCGTGAGCGGGGCCGGGGAGCTGTTTTTT. Translation: CASSVSGAGELFF. Full variable domain (rest looked up from reference TRBV9 and TRBJ2-2): DSGVTQTPKHLITATGQRVTLRCSPRSGDLSVYWYQQSLDQGLQFLIQYYNGEERAKGNILERFSAQQFPDLHSELNLSSLELGDSALYFCASSVSGAGELFFGEGSRLTVL.

This clone came up a few times. The chain has TRBV6-1 and TRBJ1-4, with D tentatively TRBD1 (5 bases). V lost 4 bases to trimming and J lost 0 bases, with 9 bases between them. In germline, CDR1 is MNHNS, CDR2 SASEGT. The CDR3 contains 15 residues. The CDR3 DNA is TGTGCCAGCAGTGGGCGACAGTCAACTAATGAAAAACTGTTTTTT. Amino acid sequence: CASSGRQSTNEKLFF.

This clone was observed a single time. The genes are TRBV10-3 and TRBJ2-7; the match to TRBD1 covers 7 bases. V dropped 6 bases and J dropped 5; count of bases not matched to a gene: 7. The CDR3 covers 13 residues. Per germline, CDR1 ENHRY and CDR2 SYGVKD. This CDR3 is CAISSQGGHEQYF. The CDR3 nucleotides are TGTGCCATCAGCTCCCAAGGGGGCCACGAGCAGTACTTC.

The count of this clone is one. This chain links TRBV2 with TRBJ1-5; the D gene is possibly TRBD1 (5 bases). The CDR3 contains 15 residues. V was clipped by 7 bases and J by 0 bases, with 13 bases between them. The germline V gene has CDR1 SNHLY and CDR2 FYNNEI. The CDR3 sequence: CASKRDSYSNQPQHF. CDR3 DNA: TGTGCCAGCAAGAGAGACAGTTATAGCAATCAGCCCCAGCATTTT.

This sequence joins TRBV6-5 and TRBJ1-2; 9 nucleotides line up with TRBD1. With V trimmed by 5 bases and J by 6 bases, 4 bases remained unmatched. CDR3 size: 13 residues. Germline V CDR1 and CDR2: MNHEY, SVGAGI. CDR3: CASSDRGRDGYTF. The CDR3 region has the DNA TGTGCCAGCAGTGACAGGGGGAGGGATGGCTACACCTTC.

A word on this clone: The same CDR3 arises from other DNA sequences in this sample as well. The chain uses TRBV25-1 and TRBJ2-2; the match to TRBD1 covers 8 bases. The CDR3 sequence is 15 residues long. Germline lookup yields CDR1 MGHDK and CDR2 SYGVNS. V shed 7 bases and J 2 bases; nucleotides not matched to a gene: 6. The CDR3 here is CASTQGALNTGELFF. The CDR3 DNA reads as TGTGCCAGCACTCAGGGGGCCTTAAACACCGGGGAGCTGTTTTTT.

In the case of this clone: Germline and junction disagree at one end, which may indicate a read error. The CDR3 DNA sequence: TGTTCCAGCAGCGAGGGACAGGGGTTTTATGAGCAGTACTTC. It is translated as CSSSEGQGFYEQYF. The chain couples TRBV7-9 to TRBJ2-7; 10 bases align to TRBD1. CDR1 is SEHNR and CDR2 is FQNEAQ in the germline V gene (reference sequence). The CDR3 length is 14 residues.

J is TRBJ1-6 and V is TRBV7-9; TRBD1 aligns across 9 bases. J lost 10 bases, V lost 4 bases, and 5 bases had no gene match. Germline V gene lookup returns CDR1 SEHNR and CDR2 FQNEAQ (reference sequence). This CDR3 contains 14 residues. The chain's CDR3 is CASSSGQGRSPLHF. Written as DNA, the CDR3 is TGTGCCAGCAGCTCCGGACAGGGGCGGTCACCCCTCCACTTT.

The rearrangement joins TRBV6-6 to TRBJ2-1, with D perhaps matching TRBD2 (6 bases). Between the trimmed V and J ends, which lost 6 bases and 7 bases, there was a span of 10 bases. From germline, CDR1 is MNHNY and CDR2 SVGAGI (reference sequence). The CDR3 covers 12 residues. CDR3 DNA: TGTGCCAGCAGCCAGAGCGGGAATGAGCAGTTCTTC. Translating it yields CASSQSGNEQFF.

In its sample, this clone was seen once. V gene TRBV27 combines with J gene TRBJ2-7; no clear D. V was shortened by 6 bases and J by 0 bases, with 12 bases between the two germline ends. This CDR3 has 14 residues. The germline V gene has CDR1 MNHEY and CDR2 SMNVEV (reference sequence). CDR3 residues: CASSQQTSSYEQYF. The CDR3 nucleotides read TGTGCCAGCAGCCAACAGACAAGCTCCTACGAGCAGTACTTC.

In DNA form, the CDR3 reads TGCGCCAGCAGCCACCTCCTAGGAGGTCGGGAGGGCAAAAACATTCAGTACTTC. It translates to CASSHLLGGREGKNIQYF. This chain connects TRBV4-1 to TRBJ2-4, with 8 bases matching TRBD2. Looked up from germline, CDR1 is MGHRA and CDR2 is YSYEKL. This CDR3 is 18 amino acids long. V lost 3 bases to trimming and J lost 3 bases; unmatched junction nucleotides: 13.

The chain couples TRBV2 to TRBJ2-7; 11 bases line up with TRBD1. CDR1 is SNHLY and CDR2 is FYNNEI in the germline V gene. With 7 bases clipped from V and 2 bases from J, the junction kept 4 bases outside the gene matches. The CDR3 covers 14 residues. The CDR3 nucleotides are TGTGCCAGCATGGGGACAGGGGGGGCCTACGAGCAGTACTTC. Residues: CASMGTGGAYEQYF.

In the case of this clone: At one end the junction does not follow the germline gene, possibly because of a read error. The gene calls are TRBV7-9 and TRBJ2-7; D is unresolved. Germline CDR1 is SEHNR and CDR2 is FQNEAQ (reference sequence). The CDR3 is made up of 13 amino acids. CDR3 nucleotides: TGTTCCAGCAGCCCGTCGTTTATCTTCGAGCAGTACTTC. Its translation is CSSSPSFIFEQYF.